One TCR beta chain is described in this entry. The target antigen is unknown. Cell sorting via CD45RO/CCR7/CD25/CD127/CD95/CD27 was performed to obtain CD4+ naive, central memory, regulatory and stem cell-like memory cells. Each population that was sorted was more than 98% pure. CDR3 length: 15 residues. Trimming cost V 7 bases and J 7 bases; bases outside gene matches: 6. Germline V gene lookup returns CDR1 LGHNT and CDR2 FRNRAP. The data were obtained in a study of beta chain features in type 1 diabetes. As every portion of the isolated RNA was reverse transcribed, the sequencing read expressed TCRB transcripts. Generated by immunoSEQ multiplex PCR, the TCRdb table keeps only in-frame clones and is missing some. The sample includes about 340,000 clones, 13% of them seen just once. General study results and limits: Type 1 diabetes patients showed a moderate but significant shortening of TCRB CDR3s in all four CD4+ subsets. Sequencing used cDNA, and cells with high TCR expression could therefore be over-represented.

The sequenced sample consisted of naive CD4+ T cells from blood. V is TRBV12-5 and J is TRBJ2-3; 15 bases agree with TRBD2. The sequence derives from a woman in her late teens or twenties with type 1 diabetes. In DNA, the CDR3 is TGTGCTAGTGCGGGACTAGCGGGAGGCCTAAATACGCAGTATTTT. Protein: CASAGLAGGLNTQYF.